The 23 T cell receptor beta chains below all came from one sample that was sequenced in a study of blood T cell repertoires in COVID-19. TCRdb keeps only in-frame clones here, not all; method: immunoSEQ multiplex PCR. Of around 84,000 clones listed, approximately 86% are singletons. The sequencing input was peripheral blood. The receptors stem from a man at least 80 years old with active or convalescent COVID-19.

The V and J genes are TRBV19 and TRBJ1-5; tentative D call: TRBD1 (6 bases). V was trimmed by 5 bases and J by 2 bases, leaving 16 bases between them. The CDR3 has 16 residues. Germline CDR1 LNHDA, CDR2 SQIVND (reference sequence). The CDR3 DNA follows: TGTGCCAGTAGTCCCCTCCAACAGGGAGGCAATCAGCCCCAGCATTTT. The encoded protein is CASSPLQQGGNQPQHF.

The chain joins TRBV11-2 to TRBJ2-5; 7 nucleotides match TRBD1. The CDR3 is made up of 13 amino acids. With 5 bases clipped from V and 4 bases from J, the junction kept 4 bases outside the gene matches. The V gene's germline CDR1 is SGHAT and CDR2 FQNNGV. The CDR3 bases are TGTGCCAGCAGCAAGGGACAGCGAGAGACCCAGTACTTC. It specifies CASSKGQRETQYF.

The chain employs TRBV4-2 and TRBJ1-5; D ambiguous. CDR1 and CDR2 (germline): LGHNA, YNFKEQ. Trimming cost V 0 bases and J 7 bases, with 10 bases left between them. The CDR3 sequence is 14 residues long. The CDR3 DNA reads as TGTGCCAGCAGCCAAGATGGTTACAACCAGCCCCAGCATTTT. Its protein is CASSQDGYNQPQHF.

V usage is TRBV19 and J usage is TRBJ1-4; 9 nucleotides match TRBD1. V lost 9 bases and J lost 8; bases outside the gene matches: 7. This CDR3 comprises 13 residues. Per germline, CDR1 LNHDA and CDR2 SQIVND (reference sequence). CDR3 nucleotides: TGTGCCAGCACTCGGACAGGGGCCGAAAAACTGTTTTTT. This codes for CASTRTGAEKLFF. The full variable domain, rest sourced from reference TRBV19 and TRBJ1-4, is DGGITQSPKYLFRKEGQNVTLSCEQNLNHDAMYWYRQDPGQGLRLIYYSQIVNDFQKGDIAEGYSVSREKKESFPLTVTSAQKNPTAFYLCASTRTGAEKLFFGSGTQLSVL.

The chain uses TRBV10-3 and TRBJ2-7; the match to TRBD2 covers 7 bases. CDR1 and CDR2 (germline): ENHRY, SYGVKD. Losses at the gene ends were 10 bases for V and 1 base for J; bases not matched to a gene: 10. The CDR3 sequence is 14 residues long. The CDR3 spells CASRTSAASYEQYV. CDR3 coding DNA: TGTGCCAGCCGCACTAGCGCGGCGTCCTACGAGCAGTACGTC.

The rearrangement joins TRBV19 to TRBJ2-3; D perhaps matches TRBD1 (5 bases). V was shortened by 5 bases and J by 0 bases, with 9 bases between the two germline ends. The CDR3 length is 14 residues. Germline loops: CDR1 LNHDA, CDR2 SQIVND (reference sequence). The CDR3 loop is CASSGQTSTDTQYF. CDR3 in DNA: TGTGCCAGTAGTGGACAAACTAGCACAGATACGCAGTATTTT.

The CDR3 loop reads CASGLRRSTEAFF. The CDR3 region has the DNA TGTGCTAGTGGTTTGCGCAGATCCACTGAAGCTTTCTTT. J is TRBJ1-1 and V is TRBV12-5; D call uncertain. V was cut by 2 bases and J by 4 bases, with 8 bases left in between. The CDR3 has 13 amino acids. Germline assignment: CDR1 LGHNT and CDR2 FRNRAP. The full variable domain, its missing parts supplied by reference TRBV12-5 and TRBJ1-1, is DARVTQTPRHKVTEMGQEVTMRCQPILGHNTVFWYRQTMMQGLELLAYFRNRAPLDDSGMPKDRFSAEMPDATLATLKIQPSEPRDSAVYFCASGLRRSTEAFFGQGTRLTVV.

The V gene is TRBV6-5, the J gene TRBJ1-5; no clear D gene. CDR1 is MNHEY and CDR2 is SVGAGI in the germline V gene. The CDR3 is 15 residues long. The V end lost 0 bases, the J end lost 4 bases, and 10 bases lay between the germline ends. CDR3 nucleotides: TGTGCCAGCAGTTACTCGAACACGGGTAATCAGCCCCAGCATTTT. It yields the protein CASSYSNTGNQPQHF.

The chain uses TRBV19 and TRBJ1-4, with unresolved D. The CDR3 sequence is 14 residues long. In germline, CDR1 is LNHDA, CDR2 SQIVND (reference sequence). V lost 3 bases to trimming and J lost 0 bases, with 5 bases between them. CDR3 protein: CASSIGTTNEKLFF. CDR3 coding DNA: TGTGCCAGTAGTATCGGTACAACTAATGAAAAACTGTTTTTT.

This rearrangement joins TRBV5-4 to TRBJ2-3; 8 bases are a match to TRBD1. This CDR3 spans 14 amino acids. With V trimmed by 1 base and J by 11 bases, 9 bases remained unmatched. Germline V gene sequence: CDR1 SGHNT, CDR2 YYREEE (reference sequence). CDR3 nucleotides: TGTGCCAGCAGCTTGCTCCAGGGAACAGGGGGGCAGTATTTT. This sequence encodes CASSLLQGTGGQYF.

The chain recombines TRBV27 with TRBJ1-2, with 8 bases matching TRBD1. The CDR3 has 13 residues. Germline V gene lookup returns CDR1 MNHEY and CDR2 SMNVEV (reference sequence). The junction had 4 bases not matched to a gene; V was cut back by 6 bases and J by 4 bases. The CDR3 reads CASRATGVYGYTF. In DNA form, the CDR3 reads TGTGCCAGCAGGGCGACAGGGGTCTATGGCTACACCTTC.

The genes are TRBV5-1 and TRBJ2-1, with 9 bases aligning to TRBD1. V shed 2 bases and J 5 bases; nucleotides not matched to a gene: 5. There are 15 residues in the CDR3. The germline V gene has CDR1 SGHRS and CDR2 YFSETQ. The CDR3 DNA reads TGCGCCAGCAGCTTCGGGACAGGGAGACACAATGAGCAGTTCTTC. Protein sequence: CASSFGTGRHNEQFF. Using reference TRBV5-1 and TRBJ2-1 for the parts outside the CDR3, the full variable domain is KAGVTQTPRYLIKTRGQQVTLSCSPISGHRSVSWYQQTPGQGLQFLFEYFSETQRNKGNFPGRFSGRQFSNSRSEMNVSTLELGDSALYLCASSFGTGRHNEQFFGPGTRLTVL.

The chain couples TRBV5-1 to TRBJ1-5; D is unclear. V was pared by 1 base and J by 4 bases, with 9 bases between. Germline-derived CDR1 and CDR2 are SGHRS and YFSETQ. The CDR3 extends over 14 amino acids. DNA of the CDR3: TGCGCCAGCAGCTTGTACGGTGATAATCAGCCCCAGCATTTT. The encoded protein is CASSLYGDNQPQHF.

The gene calls are TRBV5-1 and TRBJ1-4, with 7 bases matching TRBD1. The CDR3 consists of 15 residues. After removal of 2 bases from V and 4 bases from J, the junction contained 5 bases not matched to a gene. From germline, CDR1 is SGHRS and CDR2 YFSETQ. CDR3 coding DNA: TGCGCCAGCAGCTTAGGGGCAGGGGGTAATGAAAAACTGTTTTTT. It translates to CASSLGAGGNEKLFF.

The rearrangement uses TRBV7-8 and TRBJ2-7; possible D gene TRBD1, 5 bases. The CDR3 contains 14 residues. The germline gives CDR1 SGHVS, CDR2 FQNEAQ. Between the trimmed V and J ends, which lost 0 bases and 6 bases, there was a span of 12 bases. CDR3 coding DNA: TGTGCCAGCAGCTTAGCGTGGCAGGGCGGCGAGCAGTACGTC. Protein product: CASSLAWQGGEQYV.

The rearrangement joins TRBV6-5 to TRBJ2-7, with 13 bases that match TRBD2. From germline, CDR1 is MNHEY and CDR2 SVGAGI. With 5 bases clipped from V and 5 bases from J, the junction kept 6 bases outside the gene matches. The CDR3 runs 15 residues. The CDR3 sequence is CASSLGLAGKHEQYV. The CDR3 nucleotides read TGTGCCAGCAGTCTGGGACTAGCGGGAAAACACGAGCAGTACGTC.

The rearrangement links TRBV29-1 to TRBJ1-2; 7 nucleotides match TRBD1. V trimming: 5 bases; J trimming: 2 bases; junction bases outside the gene matches: 5. The CDR3 covers 13 residues. CDR1 SQVTM and CDR2 ANQGSEA come from the germline V gene. CDR3: CSVTGTVNYGYTF. Here the CDR3 DNA reads TGCAGCGTTACCGGGACAGTCAACTATGGCTACACCTTC.

In DNA form, the CDR3 reads TGTGCCAGCAGCTTACAGGGGGCTATTCGGCAGCCCCAGCATTTT. As protein: CASSLQGAIRQPQHF. This chain joins TRBV7-8 and TRBJ1-5; 8 bases are shared with TRBD1. There are 15 residues in the CDR3. V shed 2 bases and J 7 bases; nucleotides not matched to a gene: 7. Germline assignment: CDR1 SGHVS and CDR2 FQNEAQ.

This clone has a single count. The chain carries TRBV6-6 and TRBJ1-2, with D hard to call. Germline loops: CDR1 MNHNY, CDR2 SVGAGI (reference sequence). CDR3 length equals 15 residues. With 2 bases removed from V and 8 bases from J, the gap between germline ends came to 18 bases. The CDR3 DNA reads as TGTGCCAGCAGTTACCCACGGTCCGAAACGGGGGGCTACACCTTC. Translation: CASSYPRSETGGYTF.

This chain uses TRBV21-1 with TRBJ2-7; TRBD2, the D gene given by the table, was not confirmed from the DNA. TRBV21-1 is listed as a pseudogene. The CDR3 is made up of 17 amino acids. The DNA of the CDR3 is TGTGCCAGCAGCAAAGGTATTCAGCGGGAGGAACCCTACGAGCAGTACGTC. Translated, it gives CASSKGIQREEPYEQYV.

In its sample, this clone was seen a few times. This chain links TRBV23-1 with TRBJ1-4; no clear D gene. TRBV23-1 is an ORF; its function is uncertain. The CDR3 has 11 residues. V lost 6 bases, J lost 8 bases, and 7 bases lay in between. CDR3 region: CASSLGEKLFF. The CDR3 DNA reads as TGCGCCAGCAGCCTCGGGGAAAAACTGTTTTTT.

V usage is TRBV3-1 (or the pseudogene TRBV3-2) and J usage is TRBJ1-4, with a weak D call TRBD1 (5 bases). The length of the CDR3 is 16 residues. The germline CDR1 and CDR2 sequences are LGHDT and YNNKEL (reference sequence). Trimming cost V 4 bases and J 0 bases, with 12 bases left between them. The CDR3 nucleotides read TGTGCCAGCAGCCGTCGACAGTCCACAACTAATGAAAAACTGTTTTTT. It codes for CASSRRQSTTNEKLFF.

This clone was seen only a few times. This chain links TRBV19 with TRBJ1-6; 8 bases are a match to TRBD1. The CDR3 length is 13 residues. Germline V gene lookup returns CDR1 LNHDA and CDR2 SQIVND (reference sequence). V lost 8 bases and J lost 9; bases outside the gene matches: 6. This CDR3 reads CASARGRGSPLHF. CDR3 DNA: TGTGCCAGTGCCAGGGGGCGCGGTTCACCCCTCCACTTT.